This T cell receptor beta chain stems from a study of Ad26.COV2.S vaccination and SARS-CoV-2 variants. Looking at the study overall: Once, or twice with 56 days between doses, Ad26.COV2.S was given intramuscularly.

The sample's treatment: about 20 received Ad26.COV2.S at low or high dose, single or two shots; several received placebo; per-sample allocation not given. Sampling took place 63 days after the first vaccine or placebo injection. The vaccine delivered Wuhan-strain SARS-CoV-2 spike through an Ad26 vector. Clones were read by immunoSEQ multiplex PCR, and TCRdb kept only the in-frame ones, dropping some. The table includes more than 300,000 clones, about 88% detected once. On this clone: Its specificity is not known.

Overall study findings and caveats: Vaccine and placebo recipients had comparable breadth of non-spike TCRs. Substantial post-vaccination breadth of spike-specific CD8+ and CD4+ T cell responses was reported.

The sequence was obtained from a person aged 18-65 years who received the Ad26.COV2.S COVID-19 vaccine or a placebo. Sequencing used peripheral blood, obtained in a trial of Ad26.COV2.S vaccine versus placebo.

The CDR3: CASSYSPRDRGYEQYF. The CDR3 nucleotides read TGTGCCAGCAGTTACTCCCCCAGGGACAGGGGTTACGAGCAGTACTTC. This chain connects TRBV6-2 or TRBV6-3 to TRBJ2-7, with TRBD1 identical over 10 bases. V was clipped by 0 bases and J by 4 bases; unmatched bases: 6. Germline V lookup: CDR1 MNHEY, CDR2 SVGEGT. This CDR3 region has 16 residues.